These T cell receptor beta chains were read from a single sample in a study of a mutant IDH1 vaccine in newly diagnosed glioma. This table comes from immunoSEQ multiplex PCR, and its TCRdb copy is limited to in-frame clones, with some not included. The data show some 70,000 clones, with around 79% seen just once and around 8.8% held by the top ten. The material sequenced was PBMCs, taken from a glioma patient treated with radiotherapy, temozolomide or both. These receptors originate from a man aged 50-60 years with glioma. The CDR3 runs from the conserved cysteine through the conserved F or W. The D gene is left open where the match is weak. Clone size is stated in some rows and not others, as once, few, many or a class when expanded.

j_gene: TRBJ2-7
v_gene: TRBV5-6
abundance: once
d_gene: NA
CDR3aa: CASSSFQGNYEQYF
CDR3nt: TGTGCCAGCAGCTCCTTTCAGGGGAACTACGAGCAGTACTTC

j_gene: TRBJ2-3
v_gene: TRBV28
abundance: NA
d_gene: NA
CDR3aa: CASSPHKDTQYF
CDR3nt: TGTGCCAGCAGTCCGCACAAAGATACGCAGTATTTT

j_gene: TRBJ2-2
v_gene: TRBV29-1
abundance: NA
d_gene: TRBD1
CDR3aa: CSVGDRGLTGELFF
CDR3nt: TGCAGCGTTGGGGACAGGGGTCTCACCGGGGAGCTGTTTTTT

j_gene: TRBJ2-1
v_gene: TRBV30
abundance: few
d_gene: NA
CDR3aa: CAWSVGAGVNEQFF
CDR3nt: TGTGCCTGGAGTGTAGGAGCAGGGGTGAATGAGCAGTTCTTC

j_gene: TRBJ2-1
v_gene: TRBV9
abundance: NA
d_gene: NA
CDR3aa: CASSPVRDSYNEQFF
CDR3nt: TGTGCCAGCAGCCCTGTGCGGGACTCCTACAATGAGCAGTTCTTC

j_gene: TRBJ1-4
v_gene: TRBV5-6
abundance: NA
d_gene: NA
CDR3aa: CASSLWVSNEKLFF
CDR3nt: TGTGCCAGCAGCTTGTGGGTGTCAAATGAAAAACTGTTTTTT

j_gene: TRBJ2-5
v_gene: TRBV21-1
abundance: few
d_gene: NA
CDR3aa: CASRDYRSGETQYF
CDR3nt: TGTGCCAGCAGGGATTACAGGAGCGGAGAGACCCAGTACTTC

j_gene: TRBJ2-1
v_gene: TRBV5-1
abundance: NA
d_gene: TRBD1
CDR3aa: CASSLGQGPHNEQFF
CDR3nt: TGCGCCAGCAGCTTAGGACAGGGGCCTCACAATGAGCAGTTCTTC

j_gene: TRBJ1-1
v_gene: TRBV6-5
abundance: NA
d_gene: NA
CDR3aa: CASRDGGSVTEAFF
CDR3nt: TGTGCCAGCAGGGACGGCGGATCGGTCACTGAAGCTTTCTTT

j_gene: TRBJ2-2
v_gene: TRBV11-3
abundance: NA
d_gene: NA
CDR3aa: CASSLAPTSTGELFF
CDR3nt: TGTGCCAGCAGCTTAGCCCCGACTAGCACCGGGGAGCTGTTTTTT

j_gene: TRBJ2-2
v_gene: TRBV5-1
abundance: once
d_gene: TRBD2
CDR3aa: CASRWSGGARTGELFF
CDR3nt: TGCGCCAGCCGCTGGAGCGGGGGGGCCCGAACCGGGGAGCTGTTTTTT

j_gene: TRBJ1-5
v_gene: TRBV9
abundance: NA
d_gene: NA
CDR3aa: CASSPMGGNQPQHF
CDR3nt: TGTGCCAGCAGCCCTATGGGAGGGAATCAGCCCCAGCATTTT

j_gene: TRBJ2-7
v_gene: TRBV2
abundance: NA
d_gene: NA
CDR3aa: CASRKAGRGDSYEQYF
CDR3nt: TGTGCCAGCCGTAAAGCGGGCAGGGGGGACTCCTACGAGCAGTACTTC

j_gene: TRBJ2-1
v_gene: TRBV10-3
abundance: NA
d_gene: TRBD2
CDR3aa: CAITRLASDTYNEQFF
CDR3nt: TGTGCCATCACCAGACTAGCTTCGGATACCTACAATGAGCAGTTCTTC

j_gene: TRBJ1-5
v_gene: TRBV7-9
abundance: NA
d_gene: NA
CDR3aa: CASSLGLDQPQHF
CDR3nt: TGTGCCAGCAGCTTAGGTTTAGATCAGCCCCAGCATTTT

j_gene: TRBJ1-4
v_gene: TRBV7-9
abundance: few
d_gene: NA
CDR3aa: CASSAGLEKLFF
CDR3nt: TGTGCCAGCAGCGCCGGTCTGGAAAAACTGTTTTTT

j_gene: TRBJ1-2
v_gene: TRBV13
abundance: NA
d_gene: TRBD1
CDR3aa: CASSSLTGGNYGYTF
CDR3nt: TGTGCCAGCAGCTCGTTGACAGGGGGGAACTATGGCTACACCTTC

j_gene: TRBJ1-2
v_gene: TRBV7-2
abundance: NA
d_gene: NA
CDR3aa: CASSPWAAGPADGYTF
CDR3nt: TGTGCCAGCAGCCCATGGGCTGCTGGTCCAGCCGATGGCTACACCTTC

j_gene: TRBJ1-1
v_gene: TRBV5-1
abundance: NA
d_gene: TRBD1
CDR3aa: CASSPAGTAKTNTEAFF
CDR3nt: TGCGCCAGCAGCCCTGCAGGGACAGCCAAAACGAACACTGAAGCTTTCTTT

j_gene: TRBJ1-1
v_gene: TRBV9
abundance: NA
d_gene: NA
CDR3aa: CASSAPSQGNRMGTEAFF
CDR3nt: TGTGCCAGCAGCGCGCCATCACAGGGAAACAGAATGGGCACTGAAGCTTTCTTT

j_gene: TRBJ1-1
v_gene: TRBV6-1
abundance: NA
d_gene: TRBD1
CDR3aa: CASSARQGGDTEAFF
CDR3nt: TGTGCCAGCAGTGCCCGACAGGGTGGGGACACTGAAGCTTTCTTT

j_gene: TRBJ2-2
v_gene: TRBV19
abundance: NA
d_gene: NA
CDR3aa: CASGHGTSVPGELFF
CDR3nt: TGTGCCAGTGGTCACGGGACCTCAGTCCCCGGGGAGCTGTTTTTT

j_gene: TRBJ1-2
v_gene: TRBV19
abundance: NA
d_gene: NA
CDR3aa: CASTVGRNYGYTF
CDR3nt: TGTGCCAGTACCGTCGGACGGAACTATGGCTACACCTTC

j_gene: TRBJ2-3
v_gene: TRBV21-1
abundance: few
d_gene: NA
CDR3aa: CASKLGPADTQYF
CDR3nt: TGTGCCAGCAAGTTGGGCCCGGCAGATACGCAGTATTTT

j_gene: TRBJ2-7
v_gene: TRBV7-6
abundance: few
d_gene: TRBD2
CDR3aa: CASSLEASGGSYEQYF
CDR3nt: TGTGCCAGCAGCTTAGAGGCTAGCGGGGGATCCTACGAGCAGTACTTC

j_gene: TRBJ1-1
v_gene: TRBV6-1
abundance: medium-sized
d_gene: NA
CDR3aa: CASSESGGVATEAFF
CDR3nt: TGTGCCAGCAGTGAGTCCGGGGGGGTAGCCACTGAAGCTTTCTTT

j_gene: TRBJ2-2
v_gene: TRBV5-1
abundance: once
d_gene: NA
CDR3aa: CASSLVRGSGELFF
CDR3nt: TGCGCCAGCAGCTTAGTCAGGGGCTCCGGGGAGCTGTTTTTT

j_gene: TRBJ1-1
v_gene: TRBV6-6
abundance: NA
d_gene: TRBD1
CDR3aa: CASSGTATEAFF
CDR3nt: TGTGCCAGCAGCGGGACAGCCACTGAAGCTTTCTTT

j_gene: TRBJ2-7
v_gene: TRBV6-1
abundance: NA
d_gene: TRBD1
CDR3aa: CASSGQGAGEQYF
CDR3nt: TGTGCCAGCAGTGGACAGGGGGCGGGTGAGCAGTACTTC

j_gene: TRBJ2-1
v_gene: TRBV6-5
abundance: NA
d_gene: TRBD1
CDR3aa: CASSPGRGPDNEQFF
CDR3nt: TGTGCCAGCAGTCCCGGTAGGGGGCCTGACAATGAGCAGTTCTTC

j_gene: TRBJ1-5
v_gene: TRBV11-2
abundance: NA
d_gene: NA
CDR3aa: CASSVYSNQPQHF
CDR3nt: TGTGCCAGCAGCGTCTATAGCAATCAGCCCCAGCATTTT

j_gene: TRBJ2-3
v_gene: TRBV7-9
abundance: NA
d_gene: NA
CDR3aa: CASSLGGVPGDTQYF
CDR3nt: TGTGCCAGCAGCTTAGGCGGGGTCCCCGGGGATACGCAGTATTTT

j_gene: TRBJ2-7
v_gene: TRBV7-2
abundance: NA
d_gene: TRBD1
CDR3aa: CASSVGQAPHEQYF
CDR3nt: TGTGCCAGCAGCGTGGGACAGGCCCCCCACGAGCAGTACTTC

j_gene: TRBJ2-4
v_gene: TRBV2
abundance: NA
d_gene: NA
CDR3aa: CASSTPLLAKNIQYF
CDR3nt: TGTGCCAGCAGCACTCCGCTACTAGCCAAAAACATTCAGTACTTC

j_gene: TRBJ1-5
v_gene: TRBV6-1
abundance: NA
d_gene: TRBD1
CDR3aa: CASTTGTNQPQHF
CDR3nt: TGTGCCAGCACGACAGGGACCAATCAGCCCCAGCATTTT

j_gene: TRBJ2-3
v_gene: TRBV27
abundance: NA
d_gene: NA
CDR3aa: CASSPFGTDTQYF
CDR3nt: TGTGCCAGCAGTCCTTTCGGGACAGATACGCAGTATTTT

j_gene: TRBJ1-5
v_gene: TRBV6-5
abundance: NA
d_gene: NA
CDR3aa: CASTRGVGQPQHF
CDR3nt: TGTGCCAGCACGAGGGGGGTAGGGCAGCCCCAGCATTTT

j_gene: TRBJ1-2
v_gene: TRBV19
abundance: NA
d_gene: NA
CDR3aa: CASSLPVAGYTF
CDR3nt: TGTGCCAGTAGTCTCCCAGTGGCTGGCTACACCTTC

j_gene: TRBJ2-2
v_gene: TRBV18
abundance: NA
d_gene: TRBD2
CDR3aa: CASSPPSRGDTGELFF
CDR3nt: TGTGCCAGCTCACCACCCTCGCGGGGGGACACCGGGGAGCTGTTTTTT

j_gene: TRBJ1-2
v_gene: TRBV2
abundance: NA
d_gene: NA
CDR3aa: CASRSADSSYFYGYTF
CDR3nt: TGTGCCAGCAGATCCGCGGACAGTTCTTATTTCTATGGCTACACCTTC

j_gene: TRBJ2-7
v_gene: TRBV5-1
abundance: NA
d_gene: TRBD1
CDR3aa: CASSHRTGGHEQYF
CDR3nt: TGCGCCAGCAGCCACCGGACAGGGGGGCACGAGCAGTACTTC

j_gene: TRBJ1-6
v_gene: TRBV6-1
abundance: NA
d_gene: NA
CDR3aa: CASSEDRRGGNSPLHF
CDR3nt: TGTGCCAGCAGTGAAGACCGAAGGGGGGGAAATTCACCCCTCCACTTT

j_gene: TRBJ2-7
v_gene: TRBV6-5
abundance: NA
d_gene: NA
CDR3aa: CASSYGDTYEQYF
CDR3nt: TGTGCCAGCAGTTACGGGGATACCTACGAGCAGTACTTC

j_gene: TRBJ1-2
v_gene: TRBV14
abundance: medium-sized
d_gene: NA
CDR3aa: CASSQGKTSGYTF
CDR3nt: TGTGCCAGCAGCCAAGGCAAAACCTCGGGCTACACCTTC

j_gene: TRBJ2-7
v_gene: TRBV15
abundance: medium-sized
d_gene: NA
CDR3aa: CATSKSSWDIRRQYF
CDR3nt: TGTGCCACCAGCAAGAGTTCGTGGGATATCAGACGGCAGTACTTC

j_gene: TRBJ2-5
v_gene: TRBV5-1
abundance: few
d_gene: TRBD2
CDR3aa: CASSFTSGGASETQYF
CDR3nt: TGCGCCAGCAGCTTTACCAGCGGGGGGGCCTCAGAGACCCAGTACTTC

j_gene: TRBJ1-1
v_gene: TRBV5-1
abundance: NA
d_gene: NA
CDR3aa: CASSPIPGSNTEAFF
CDR3nt: TGCGCCAGCAGCCCCATTCCGGGGTCGAACACTGAAGCTTTCTTT

j_gene: TRBJ1-1
v_gene: TRBV13
abundance: NA
d_gene: NA
CDR3aa: CASTLIGPAAAFF
CDR3nt: TGTGCCAGCACCTTAATCGGGCCGGCAGCGGCTTTCTTT

j_gene: TRBJ2-3
v_gene: TRBV6-6
abundance: NA
d_gene: TRBD2
CDR3aa: CASRERWRGGRDTQYF
CDR3nt: TGTGCCAGCCGCGAAAGATGGCGGGGGGGCCGAGATACGCAGTATTTT

j_gene: TRBJ2-2
v_gene: TRBV5-1
abundance: NA
d_gene: NA
CDR3aa: CASSLTGQRGTGELFF
CDR3nt: TGCGCCAGCAGCTTGACGGGACAAAGGGGCACCGGGGAGCTGTTTTTT

j_gene: TRBJ1-5
v_gene: TRBV19
abundance: NA
d_gene: NA
CDR3aa: CASGGIGQPQHF
CDR3nt: TGTGCCTCTGGTGGGATCGGACAGCCCCAGCATTTT

j_gene: TRBJ2-1
v_gene: TRBV27
abundance: NA
d_gene: NA
CDR3aa: CASSSRGRGGLSYNEQFF
CDR3nt: TGTGCCAGCAGTTCCCGGGGGCGCGGGGGCCTCTCCTACAATGAGCAGTTCTTC